The 25 T cell receptor beta chains in this list originate from one sample, sequenced in a study of CD8 T cells in ankylosing spondylitis. Overall study findings and caveats: Seemingly distinctive of ankylosing spondylitis blood was a TCR beta motif formed by eight highly homologous variants.

The antigens of these receptors remain unknown. TCRdb reprocessed the 5' RACE reads via MiXCR and lists one record per CDR3 protein. Of 700,000 to 1,000,000 distinct CDR3 sequences detected, approximately 12% appear once; the ten largest clones hold less than 0.65%. Sequenced: blood, either unsorted or a sorted T cell fraction (not recorded which). These receptors came from a male donor with ankylosing spondylitis.

The chain is built from TRBV5-1 and TRBJ2-7; 13 nucleotides line up with TRBD2. Germline CDR1 reads SGHRS; CDR2 reads YFSETQ. This CDR3 has 16 residues. V lost 4 bases to trimming and J lost 2 bases; unmatched junction nucleotides: 6. DNA for the CDR3: TGCGCCAGCAGCCTCCAAGGGACTAGCGGGGCCTACGAGCAGTACTTC. Residues: CASSLQGTSGAYEQYF. The whole variable domain, remainder taken from reference TRBV5-1 and TRBJ2-7, is KAGVTQTPRYLIKTRGQQVTLSCSPISGHRSVSWYQQTPGQGLQFLFEYFSETQRNKGNFPGRFSGRQFSNSRSEMNVSTLELGDSALYLCASSLQGTSGAYEQYFGPGTRLTVT.

This clonotype was counted at least ten times. The chain couples TRBV4-1 to TRBJ2-7; the D gene could be TRBD1 or TRBD2 (5 bases each). The CDR3 runs to 14 residues. Trimming took off 2 bases at V and 2 bases at J, with 10 bases between the two ends. From germline, CDR1 is MGHRA and CDR2 YSYEKL. The CDR3 is CASSQRDGPYEQYF. For the CDR3, the DNA is TGCGCCAGCAGCCAAAGGGACGGACCCTACGAGCAGTACTTC.

The gene calls are TRBV20-1 and TRBJ2-7; 8 bases fit TRBD2. CDR1 DFQATT and CDR2 SNEGSKA come from the germline V gene (reference sequence). The CDR3 loop spans 13 amino acids. J gave up 3 bases and V 5 bases, and 6 bases lay outside the gene matches. The CDR3 nucleotides are TGCAGTGCTCCAAAAGCGGGGGACTACGAGCAGTACTTC. Amino acids: CSAPKAGDYEQYF.

This clonotype was counted only a few times. The chain recombines TRBV4-3 with TRBJ2-5, with D hard to call. Per germline, CDR1 LGHNA and CDR2 YSLEER. CDR3 size: 12 residues. V shed 0 bases and J shed 3 bases, with 2 bases lying between them. The CDR3 region has the DNA TGCGCCAGCAGCCAAGATAAAGAGACCCAGTACTTC. Translating it yields CASSQDKETQYF.

The chain joins TRBV20-1 to TRBJ2-2; tentatively, D is TRBD2 (6 bases). The ends were cut back, 0 bases at V and 4 bases at J, with 9 bases in the middle. Germline values: CDR1 DFQATT, CDR2 SNEGSKA (reference sequence). This CDR3 spans 14 amino acids. The CDR3 DNA sequence: TGCAGTGCTAGAGAGGGGGGACGCACCGGGGAGCTGTTTTTT. Amino acid sequence: CSAREGGRTGELFF.

The V and J genes are TRBV6-2 or TRBV6-3 and TRBJ2-7, with TRBD1 as a possible D gene (5 bases). This CDR3 is 15 amino acids long. V was cut by 8 bases and J by 3 bases, with 20 bases left in between. Germline V gives CDR1 MNHEY, CDR2 SVGEGT. In DNA form, the CDR3 reads TGTGCCAGCTTTAAGGATGCGGCAGGGCGCTACGAGCAGTACTTC. This codes for CASFKDAAGRYEQYF.

This clonotype came up a few times. The gene calls are TRBV7-9 and TRBJ2-1, with 9 bases identical to TRBD2. The ends lost 5 bases at V and 8 bases at J; junction bases unmatched: 10. Germline CDR1 is SEHNR and CDR2 is FQNEAQ (reference sequence). The CDR3 is 15 residues long. CDR3 in DNA: TGTGCCAGCAGCCGACTAGCGGTATATGGCGATGAGCAGTTCTTC. The encoded protein is CASSRLAVYGDEQFF. The whole variable domain, remainder taken from reference TRBV7-9 and TRBJ2-1, is DTGVSQNPRHKITKRGQNVTFRCDPISEHNRLYWYRQTLGQGPEFLTYFQNEAQLEKSRLLSDRFSAERPKGSFSTLEIQRTEQGDSAMYLCASSRLAVYGDEQFFGPGTRLTVL.

The chain couples TRBV6-2 or TRBV6-3 to TRBJ2-1; D ambiguous. CDR3 length equals 15 residues. Germline lookup yields CDR1 MNHEY and CDR2 SVGEGT. Trimming shortened V by 0 bases and J by 6 bases, and 12 bases separated the two germline ends. The CDR3 bases are TGTGCCAGCAGTTACTCGGGCGGATTCACCAATGAGCAGTTCTTC. This encodes CASSYSGGFTNEQFF.

There are a few counts of this clonotype. The J gene is TRBJ2-1, the V gene TRBV6-2 or TRBV6-3; a weak D match, TRBD1 (6 bases). CDR1 is MNHEY and CDR2 is SVGEGT in the germline V gene. V was shortened by 0 bases and J by 10 bases, with 10 bases between the two germline ends. The CDR3 loop spans 13 amino acids. This CDR3 is CASSYSGAGEQFF. CDR3 coding DNA: TGTGCCAGCAGTTACTCGGGGGCCGGGGAGCAGTTCTTC.

This clonotype was detected many times. This chain uses TRBV5-1 with TRBJ2-3, with D perhaps TRBD1 or TRBD2 (5 bases each). Trimming left V 0 bases short and J 4 bases short, with 18 bases between. The CDR3 is 17 residues long. The germline V gene encodes CDR1 SGHRS and CDR2 YFSETQ. The DNA of the CDR3 is TGCGCCAGCAGCTTGGGGCTAACAGGAGGCGGCTCAGATACGCAGTATTTT. Amino acid sequence: CASSLGLTGGGSDTQYF.

This clonotype was observed at least ten times. This chain connects TRBV6-2 or TRBV6-3 to TRBJ1-2; D ambiguous. The CDR3 length is 12 residues. Germline CDR1 MNHEY, CDR2 SVGEGT. Trimming cost V 1 base and J 7 bases, with 7 bases left between them. The CDR3 loop reads CASSYYIVGYTF. CDR3 coding DNA: TGTGCCAGCAGTTACTACATCGTTGGCTACACCTTC.

The table lists this clonotype with many counts. The chain links TRBV5-8 to TRBJ1-1; possibly TRBD1 for D (6 bases). V lost 2 bases, J lost 5 bases, and 10 bases lay in between. Germline assignment: CDR1 SGHTS and CDR2 YDEGEE. The CDR3 has 13 amino acids. The CDR3 DNA reads TGTGCCAGCAGCTTTCAGGGGAGGACTGAAGCTTTCTTT. Residues: CASSFQGRTEAFF.

This chain connects TRBV10-3 to TRBJ2-1; D may be TRBD1 (6 bases). V gave up 3 bases and J gave up 4 bases, with 22 bases separating them. In germline, CDR1 is ENHRY, CDR2 SYGVKD. This CDR3 spans 18 amino acids. The CDR3 protein is CAISDRRGSKPSYNEQFF. In DNA form, the CDR3 reads TGTGCCATCAGTGATCGTAGGGGGAGTAAGCCATCTTACAATGAGCAGTTCTTC.

The J gene is TRBJ1-1, the V gene TRBV7-2, with D maybe TRBD1 (6 bases). CDR3 length: 16 residues. Per the germline V gene, CDR1 is SGHTA and CDR2 is FQGNSA. V lost 4 bases and J lost 6, with 21 bases in between. The CDR3 DNA reads as TGTGCCAGCAGCTCCCCCCCGGGACACTATCACCCTGAAGCTTTCTTT. This sequence encodes CASSSPPGHYHPEAFF.

This clonotype was counted only a few times. The chain combines TRBV5-6 with TRBJ1-5; no firm D call. V was cut by 4 bases and J by 2 bases, with 13 bases left in between. Germline V gene lookup returns CDR1 SGHDT and CDR2 YYEEEE. The CDR3 runs to 15 residues. The CDR3 spells CASSRAPSGNQPQHF. CDR3 sequence (DNA): TGTGCCAGCAGCCGGGCTCCCAGTGGCAATCAGCCCCAGCATTTT.

In this sample, this clonotype turned up a few times. The chain is built from TRBV29-1 and TRBJ1-2, with 9 bases identical to TRBD1. The V gene end was trimmed by 5 bases and the J gene end by 7 bases; junction bases not matched to a gene: 8. CDR3 length equals 13 residues. Germline CDR1 reads SQVTM; CDR2 reads ANQGSEA. CDR3 nucleotides: TGCAGCGTTATGGACAGGGGACTCTCTGGCTACACCTTC. This sequence encodes CSVMDRGLSGYTF.

The sample holds a few counts of this clonotype. This chain joins TRBV5-5 and TRBJ2-1; no clear D gene. Trimming left V 4 bases short and J 3 bases short, with 11 bases between. This CDR3 comprises 14 residues. CDR1 is SGHKS, CDR2 YYEKEE, per germline (reference sequence). CDR3 nucleotides: TGTGCCAGCAGCCCTGAACCTTTCTACAATGAGCAGTTCTTC. Translation gives CASSPEPFYNEQFF.

This clonotype came up many times. This chain uses TRBV20-1 with TRBJ2-7; the D is unclear. The CDR3 is 12 amino acids. V lost 3 bases and J lost 0, with 6 bases in between. Germline V gene data show CDR1 as DFQATT and CDR2 as SNEGSKA (reference sequence). CDR3 DNA sequence: TGCAGTGCTAGCGGTCTCTCCTACGAGCAGTACTTC. Translating gives CSASGLSYEQYF.

The chain couples TRBV27 to TRBJ2-7, with a weak D call TRBD1 (6 bases). This CDR3 is 15 amino acids long. V was shortened by 4 bases and J by 0 bases, with 13 bases between the two germline ends. CDR1 MNHEY and CDR2 SMNVEV come from the germline V gene (reference sequence). The CDR3 region is CASSYQGQSSYEQYF. The CDR3 nucleotides are TGTGCCAGCAGTTACCAGGGACAATCCTCCTACGAGCAGTACTTC.

V and J are TRBV6-1 and TRBJ1-1, with a tentative D call TRBD1 (5 bases). From germline, CDR1 is MNHNS and CDR2 SASEGT. Trimming pared 10 bases from V and 3 bases from J, leaving 21 bases between. The CDR3 has 15 residues. DNA for the CDR3: TGTGCCACCAGACCCCTTCAGGGAAGAGACACTGAAGCTTTCTTT. Protein sequence: CATRPLQGRDTEAFF.

This chain connects TRBV6-2 or TRBV6-3 to TRBJ2-7; the D gene is possibly TRBD2 (5 bases). CDR1 is MNHEY and CDR2 is SVGEGT in the germline V gene. The CDR3 consists of 11 residues. The V end was cut by 5 bases, the J end by 12 bases, with 14 bases between. The chain's CDR3 is CASSHGENRYF. The CDR3 nucleotides read TGTGCCAGCAGTCACGGGGAAAACAGGTACTTC.

This clonotype was seen at least ten times. The CDR3 here is CASSRGTGSTDTQYF. The DNA for the CDR3 is TGCGCCAGCAGCCGGGGGACAGGGAGCACAGATACGCAGTATTTT. The V gene is TRBV5-1, the J gene TRBJ2-3, with 9 nucleotides matching TRBD1. V was clipped by 4 bases and J by 0 bases; unmatched bases: 3. This CDR3 is 15 amino acids long. CDR1 is SGHRS and CDR2 is YFSETQ in the germline V gene.

The chain recombines TRBV7-9 with TRBJ1-1; D is unclear. V lost 5 bases and J 1 base, leaving 11 bases between the germline ends. Germline values: CDR1 SEHNR, CDR2 FQNEAQ (reference sequence). CDR3 size: 14 residues. CDR3 amino acids: CASSRGGRNTEAFF. CDR3 coding DNA: TGTGCCAGCAGCCGGGGTGGGAGGAACACTGAAGCTTTCTTT.

J is TRBJ1-1 and V is TRBV20-1; D call uncertain. Germline-derived CDR1 and CDR2 are DFQATT and SNEGSKA (reference sequence). The CDR3 consists of 12 residues. Trimming stripped 6 bases from V and 7 bases from J, with 15 bases between. CDR3 protein: CSAIGRGGEAFF. CDR3 nucleotides: TGCAGTGCAATCGGTCGAGGCGGTGAAGCTTTCTTT.

Concerning this clonotype itself: At one end, the junction sequence differs from germline, possibly due to a read error. The chain couples TRBV30 to TRBJ2-7; 9 nucleotides line up with TRBD2. The CDR3 has 13 residues. The V gene's germline CDR1 is GTSNPN and CDR2 SVGIG (reference sequence). DNA of the CDR3: TGTGCCTGCAGTGTCGCTAGCGGGACCGAGCAGTACTTC. As protein: CACSVASGTEQYF.